Listed below are T cell receptor beta chains from one sample, sequenced in a study of cytomegalovirus exposure and HLA in healthy donors. Sequencing used immunoSEQ multiplex PCR; TCRdb keeps in-frame clones, though not all of them. The repertoire consists of about 43,000 clones, with roughly half occurring once and the leading ten covering approximately 6%. Sequenced: PBMCs. Every receptor here comes from a man aged 60 to 69 in good health and CMV-seronegative. Both conserved end residues are trimmed from each CDR3.

V gene	J gene	CDR3 protein
TRBV7-3	TRBJ2-5	ASSLREGETQY
TRBV7-3	TRBJ2-3	ASSPRGARDTQY
TRBV7-3	TRBJ2-5	ASSSSLAGGTQY
TRBV6-4	TRBJ2-7	AILTSFYEQY
TRBV5-1	TRBJ2-5	ASRSTSEAETQY
TRBV6-5	TRBJ1-5	ASSYDGTVNQPQH
TRBV5-4	TRBJ2-1	ASSRGASNEQF
TRBV13	TRBJ2-1	ASSLGIAGVKNEQF
TRBV6-4	TRBJ2-3	ASSDVGSADTQY
TRBV4-2	TRBJ2-7	ASSPDGSLGEQY
TRBV10-1	TRBJ2-1	ASSPETAGGPGEQF
TRBV28	TRBJ1-3	ASSSRSSGNTIY
TRBV7-9	TRBJ1-2	ASSLGQGGLHYYGYT
TRBV5-6	TRBJ1-2	ASIGTGSDYGYT
TRBV7-2	TRBJ1-2	ASSPGQGVNDGYT
TRBV5-1	TRBJ1-1	ASSLGGAGAEAF
TRBV11-3	TRBJ2-3	ASSSRGPGTDTQY
TRBV7-6	TRBJ2-7	ASSPSRGSEQY
TRBV5-8	TRBJ1-2	ASASGTGLLLDT
TRBV15	TRBJ2-7	ATSRFPGVNYEQY
TRBV7-9	TRBJ1-1	ASSPTGQAEAF
TRBV7-2	TRBJ2-7	ASSSGSASFEQY
TRBV7-9	TRBJ1-2	ASSLAQGLEGYT
TRBV2	TRBJ2-3	ASRKDRSTDTQY
TRBV5-1	TRBJ2-5	ASSSTGTNQETQY
TRBV5-1	TRBJ2-1	ASSFTSEREQF
TRBV14	TRBJ2-1	ASSRGLGTVRSGEQF
TRBV5-1	TRBJ2-1	ASSFRDEQF
TRBV15	TRBJ2-7	ATSPGQGIYEQY
TRBV15	TRBJ2-3	ATSSPRGDTQY
TRBV10-2	TRBJ1-1	ASSVGSGNTEAF
TRBV29-1	TRBJ2-3	SSGLAGVDTQY
TRBV5-1	TRBJ2-7	ASSPDRLALTYEQY
TRBV2	TRBJ2-5	ASRGQGQETQY
TRBV7-9	TRBJ1-4	ASSLGQSNEKLF
TRBV5-1	TRBJ2-7	ASSFPDRSYEQY
TRBV28	TRBJ1-1	ASSRRRDPRAF
TRBV19	TRBJ2-2	ASSTSGRATGELF
TRBV15	TRBJ1-4	ATSRGQGKEEKLF